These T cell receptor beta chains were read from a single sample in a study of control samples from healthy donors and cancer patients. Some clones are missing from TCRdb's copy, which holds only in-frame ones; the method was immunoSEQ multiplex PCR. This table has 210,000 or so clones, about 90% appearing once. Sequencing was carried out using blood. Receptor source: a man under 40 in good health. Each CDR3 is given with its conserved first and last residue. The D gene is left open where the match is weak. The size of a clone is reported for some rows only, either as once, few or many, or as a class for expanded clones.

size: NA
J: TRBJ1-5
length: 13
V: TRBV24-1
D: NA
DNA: TGTGCCACCAGTGCAGATAGCAATCAGCCCCAGCATTTT
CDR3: CATSADSNQPQHF

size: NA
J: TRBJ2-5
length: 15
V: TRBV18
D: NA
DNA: TGTGCCAGCTCACCAGGGAGAGCAGGGCTGGAGACCCAGTACTTC
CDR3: CASSPGRAGLETQYF

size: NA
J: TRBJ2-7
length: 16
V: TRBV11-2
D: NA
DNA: TGTGCCAGCAGCTTAGGAGGCTTAAAAAGCTCCTACGAGCAGTACTTC
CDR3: CASSLGGLKSSYEQYF

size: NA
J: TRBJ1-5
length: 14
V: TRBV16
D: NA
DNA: TGTGCCAGCAGCCAAGACAGCGGGAATCAGCCCCAGCATTTT
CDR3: CASSQDSGNQPQHF

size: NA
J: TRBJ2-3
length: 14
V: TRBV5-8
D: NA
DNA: TGTGCCTCAGCGAGGGGGGGTGCCACAGATACGCAGTATTTT
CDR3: CASARGGATDTQYF

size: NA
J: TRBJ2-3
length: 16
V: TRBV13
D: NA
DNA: TGTGCCAGCAGCACCGGACTCTGGCTGGGGGAGGATACGCAGTATTTT
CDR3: CASSTGLWLGEDTQYF

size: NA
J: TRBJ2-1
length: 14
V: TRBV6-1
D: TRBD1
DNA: TGTGCCAGCAGTGAAGCTCTTACGGGACAGGGTTTGTTCTTC
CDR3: CASSEALTGQGLFF

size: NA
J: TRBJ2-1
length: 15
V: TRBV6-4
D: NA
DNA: TGTGCCAGCAGTCAACAGGGTGATCCCAACAATGAGCAGTTCTTC
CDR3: CASSQQGDPNNEQFF

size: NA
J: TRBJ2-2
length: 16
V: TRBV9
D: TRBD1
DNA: TGTGCCAGCAGCGCCCCGACAGGGCCTTACACCGGGGAGCTGTTTTTT
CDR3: CASSAPTGPYTGELFF

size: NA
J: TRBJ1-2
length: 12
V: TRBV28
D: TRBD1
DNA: TGTGCCAGCACGGCAGGGGGCTATGGCTACACCTTC
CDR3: CASTAGGYGYTF

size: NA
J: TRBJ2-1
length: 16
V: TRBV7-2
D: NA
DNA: TGTGCCAGCAGCTTAGTTGGCGGGGGCAGCTACAATGAGCAGTTCTTC
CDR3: CASSLVGGGSYNEQFF

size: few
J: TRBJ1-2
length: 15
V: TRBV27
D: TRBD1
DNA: TGTGCCAGCAGTACGACAGGGGGCACCTCCTATGGCTACACCTTC
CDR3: CASSTTGGTSYGYTF

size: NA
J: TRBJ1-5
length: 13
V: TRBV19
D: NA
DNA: TGTGCCACCCAACAGGGTGGCAATCAGCCCCAGCATTTT
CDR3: CATQQGGNQPQHF

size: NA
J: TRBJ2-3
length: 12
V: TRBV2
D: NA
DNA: TGTGCCAGCAGTCTAGTGGCAGATACGCAGTATTTT
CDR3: CASSLVADTQYF

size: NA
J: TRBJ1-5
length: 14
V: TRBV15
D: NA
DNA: TGTGCCACCAGCAGAGAGGAAGGGCCTCAGCCCCAGCATTTT
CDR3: CATSREEGPQPQHF

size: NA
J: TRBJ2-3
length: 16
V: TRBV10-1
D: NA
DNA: TGCGCCAGCAGTGCCTCGGGACCCCCGATGGAAGATACGCAGTATTTT
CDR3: CASSASGPPMEDTQYF

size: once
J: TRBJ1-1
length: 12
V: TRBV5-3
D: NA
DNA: TGTGCCAGAAGCTTGGGCGCGGTTGAAGCTTTCTTT
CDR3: CARSLGAVEAFF

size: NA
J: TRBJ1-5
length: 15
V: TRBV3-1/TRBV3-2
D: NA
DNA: TGTGCCAGCAGCCCCCGGGACCGAGGCAATCAGCCCCAGCATTTT
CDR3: CASSPRDRGNQPQHF

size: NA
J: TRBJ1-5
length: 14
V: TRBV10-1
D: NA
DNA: TGCGCCAGCAGTACTGCGGACCGAAATCAGCCCCAGCATTTT
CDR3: CASSTADRNQPQHF

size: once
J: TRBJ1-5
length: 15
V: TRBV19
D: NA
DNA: TGTGCCAGTACGGAGCAGGGCGGCGGCAATCAGCCCCAGCATTTT
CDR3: CASTEQGGGNQPQHF

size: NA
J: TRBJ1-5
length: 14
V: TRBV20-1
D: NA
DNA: TGCAGTGCTAGTAACCCGGGGGGCAATCAGCCCCAGCATTTT
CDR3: CSASNPGGNQPQHF

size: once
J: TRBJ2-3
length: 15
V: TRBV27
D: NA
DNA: TGTGCCAGCAGTCCTCTGGACAATATCAGGGGTACGCAGTATTTT
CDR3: CASSPLDNIRGTQYF

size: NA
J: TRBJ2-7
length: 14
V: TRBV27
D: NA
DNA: TGTGCCAGCAGTTTAGGGGGGCCCTCCTACGAGCAGTACTTC
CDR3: CASSLGGPSYEQYF

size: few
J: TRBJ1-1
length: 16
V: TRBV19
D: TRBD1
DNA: TGTGCCAGTAGTATAGGCGGAGGGACAGGGGGCTTAAAAGCTTTCTTT
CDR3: CASSIGGGTGGLKAFF

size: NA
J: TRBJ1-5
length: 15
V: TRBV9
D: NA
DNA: TGTGCCAGCAGCGTAGACGGGGGGGCCCATCAGCCCCAGCATTTT
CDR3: CASSVDGGAHQPQHF

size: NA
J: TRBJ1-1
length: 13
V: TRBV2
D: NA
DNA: TGTGCCAGCAGTCGAGAGGGAAGGACTGAAGCTTTCTTT
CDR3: CASSREGRTEAFF

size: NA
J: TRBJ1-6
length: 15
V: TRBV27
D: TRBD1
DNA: TGTGCCAGCAGTTTATCCGGGACAGGGATGTCACCCCTCCACTTT
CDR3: CASSLSGTGMSPLHF

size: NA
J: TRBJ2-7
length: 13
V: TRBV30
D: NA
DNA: TGTGCCTGGAGTGTATACTTTAACACCGGGACGTACTTC
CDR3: CAWSVYFNTGTYF

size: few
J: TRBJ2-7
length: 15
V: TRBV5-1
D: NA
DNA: TGCGCCAGCAGCTTGGGGACCCAAGAGGGGAACGAGCAGTACTTC
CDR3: CASSLGTQEGNEQYF

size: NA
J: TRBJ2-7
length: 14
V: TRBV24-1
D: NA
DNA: TGTGCCACCGAGTCGGGGCAGGGAATTTACGAGCAGTACTTC
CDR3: CATESGQGIYEQYF

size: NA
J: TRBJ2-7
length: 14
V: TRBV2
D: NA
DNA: TGTGCCAACAAGCCAACAGGGCACTCCTACGAGCAGTACTTC
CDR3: CANKPTGHSYEQYF

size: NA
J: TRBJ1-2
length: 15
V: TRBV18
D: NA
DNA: TGTGCCAGCTCACCCTCACAAGGGGGTGGAGATGGCTACACCTTC
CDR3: CASSPSQGGGDGYTF

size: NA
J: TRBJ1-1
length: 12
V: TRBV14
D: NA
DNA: TGTGCCAGTGGACAGAAGAACACTGAAGCTTTCTTT
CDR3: CASGQKNTEAFF

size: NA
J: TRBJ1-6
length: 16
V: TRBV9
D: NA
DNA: TGTGCCAGCAGCCCCCAACAGGGAACAGTTGGTTCACCCCTCCACTTT
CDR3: CASSPQQGTVGSPLHF

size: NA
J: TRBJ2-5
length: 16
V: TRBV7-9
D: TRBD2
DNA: TGTGCCAGCAGCTTTGCTAGCGGGGGGGATCAAGAGACCCAGTACTTC
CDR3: CASSFASGGDQETQYF

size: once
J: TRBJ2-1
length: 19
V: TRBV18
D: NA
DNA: TGTGCCAGCTCACCACAGCCTTCGACGTCCCTTCATAATTACAATGAGCAGTTCTTC
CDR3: CASSPQPSTSLHNYNEQFF

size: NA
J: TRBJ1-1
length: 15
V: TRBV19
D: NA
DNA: TGTGCCAGTAGTATGGGGGCGGCGGGTAACACTGAAGCTTTCTTT
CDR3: CASSMGAAGNTEAFF

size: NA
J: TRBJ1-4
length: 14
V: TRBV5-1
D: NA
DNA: TGCGCCAGCAGCTTGGGAGGCTGGGATGAAAAACTGTTTTTT
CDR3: CASSLGGWDEKLFF

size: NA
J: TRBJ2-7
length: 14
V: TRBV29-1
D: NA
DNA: TGCAGCGTGACCCCAGAGACAGAGTCCTACGAGCAGTACTTC
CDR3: CSVTPETESYEQYF

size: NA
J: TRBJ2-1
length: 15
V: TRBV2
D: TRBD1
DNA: TGTGCCAGCAGTGAACAGGGGGCTTCCTACAATGAGCAGTTCTTC
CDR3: CASSEQGASYNEQFF

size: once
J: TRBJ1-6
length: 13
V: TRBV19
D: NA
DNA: TGTGCCAGTAGTAACACCAGGAATTCACCCCTCCACTTT
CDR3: CASSNTRNSPLHF

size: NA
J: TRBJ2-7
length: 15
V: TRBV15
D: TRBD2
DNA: TGTGCCACCAGCGGTCAACCTAGCGGGGGCTCCGAGCAGTACTTC
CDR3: CATSGQPSGGSEQYF

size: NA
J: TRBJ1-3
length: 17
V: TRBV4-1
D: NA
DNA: TGCGCCAGCAGCCGAGAGGGCTTCCCAGACTCTGGAAACACCATATATTTT
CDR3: CASSREGFPDSGNTIYF

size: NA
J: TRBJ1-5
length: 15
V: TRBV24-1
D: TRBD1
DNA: TGTGCCACCAGGTCCGGGACAGGGGTCAATCAGCCCCAGCATTTT
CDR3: CATRSGTGVNQPQHF

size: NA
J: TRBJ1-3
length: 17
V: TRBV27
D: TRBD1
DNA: TGTGCCAGCAGCACATCCAGGGGGGGTAACTCTGGAAACACCATATATTTT
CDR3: CASSTSRGGNSGNTIYF

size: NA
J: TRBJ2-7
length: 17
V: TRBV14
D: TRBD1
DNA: TGTGCCAGCAGCAAGCAGCTTCGGGACAGGGGGCCCTACGAGCAGTACTTC
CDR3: CASSKQLRDRGPYEQYF

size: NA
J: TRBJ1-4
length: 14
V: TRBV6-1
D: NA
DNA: TGTGCCAGCAGTGAAAACCGGGGTAAAGAAAAACTGTTTTTT
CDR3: CASSENRGKEKLFF

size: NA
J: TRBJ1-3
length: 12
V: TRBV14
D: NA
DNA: TGTGCCAGCAGCCTTCTTGGAAACACCATATATTTT
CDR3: CASSLLGNTIYF

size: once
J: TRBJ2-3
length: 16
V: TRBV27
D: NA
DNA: TGTGCCAGCAGCCCGCTAGCGCCAACTAGCACAGATACGCAGTATTTT
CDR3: CASSPLAPTSTDTQYF

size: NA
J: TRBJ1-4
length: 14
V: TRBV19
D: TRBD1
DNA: TGTGCCAGCGGACAGGGGGCAACTAATGAAAAACTGTTTTTT
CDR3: CASGQGATNEKLFF

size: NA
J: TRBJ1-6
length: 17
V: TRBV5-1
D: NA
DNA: TGCGCCAGCAGCTTGGTAGGGAGGGCAAATACCCCTTCACCCCTCCACTTT
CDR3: CASSLVGRANTPSPLHF